This entry lists 5 T cell receptor beta chains sequenced from one sample in a study of tissue T cells after allogeneic stem cell transplantation (dated by TCRdb to between 2021 and 2023). This sample's time point label indicates: human tissue collected at research (rapid) autopsy. The library was generated by the immunoSEQ multiplex PCR assay. Entries here come from immuneACCESS through TCRdb and include only in-frame sequences with V and J called. Some clones fail to appear in such tables; in the studies checked, an unresolved V gene covers under half of the shortfall, and the cause of the remainder is unknown. Within this sample are fewer than 6,500 clones, with approximately 70% of them counted one time only. The top ten clones comprise 25% to 30% of the sample. The sequences come from tissue from the stomach, collected at autopsy. Receptors were obtained from a woman between 18 and 55 years old with breast cancer.

The chain combines TRBV10-3 with TRBJ2-1; no firm D call. The CDR3 runs 14 residues. Trimming removed 6 bases from V and 4 bases from J, with 13 bases in between. CDR1 ENHRY and CDR2 SYGVKD come from the germline V gene. For the CDR3, the DNA is TGTGCCATCAGAGACGACTTGCTGTACAATGAGCAGTTCTTC. It codes for CAIRDDLLYNEQFF.

This clone occurred a few times. V gene TRBV19 combines with J gene TRBJ2-1, with TRBD1 as a possible D gene (5 bases). Germline V gene sequence: CDR1 LNHDA, CDR2 SQIVND (reference sequence). V lost 6 bases to trimming and J lost 0 bases, with 24 bases between them. CDR3 length equals 19 residues. The CDR3 loop reads CASSQEVGRAEFSYNEQFF. CDR3 in DNA: TGTGCCAGTAGCCAGGAAGTGGGCAGGGCCGAATTCTCCTACAATGAGCAGTTCTTC.

J is TRBJ2-2 and V is TRBV7-3; the D gene is possibly TRBD1 (6 bases). The CDR3 contains 16 residues. Trimming took off 0 bases at V and 3 bases at J, with 11 bases between the two ends. Germline V gene data show CDR1 as SGHTA and CDR2 as FQGTGA. The CDR3 DNA reads TGTGCCAGCAGCTTAACGGCAGGGGCCGACACCGGGGAGCTGTTTTTT. Protein: CASSLTAGADTGELFF. The whole variable domain, remainder taken from reference TRBV7-3 and TRBJ2-2, is GAGVSQTPSNKVTEKGKYVELRCDPISGHTALYWYRQSLGQGPEFLIYFQGTGAADDSGLPNDRFFAVRPEGSVSTLKIQRTERGDSAVYLCASSLTAGADTGELFFGEGSRLTVL.

The chain has TRBV2 and TRBJ2-2; D gene ambiguous. The CDR3 spans 11 residues. The germline CDR1 and CDR2 sequences are SNHLY and FYNNEI. Trimming removed 3 bases from V and 7 bases from J, with 3 bases in between. CDR3 loop: CASSDFGELFF. The CDR3 DNA reads TGTGCCAGCAGTGACTTCGGGGAGCTGTTTTTT.

This clone has only a few counts. The chain recombines TRBV5-1 with TRBJ2-7; 8 nucleotides align to TRBD2. V lost 0 bases and J lost 0; bases outside the gene matches: 2. Germline V gene lookup returns CDR1 SGHRS and CDR2 YFSETQ. The CDR3 length is 15 residues. The CDR3 loop is CASSLVAGGSYEQYF. Written as DNA, the CDR3 is TGCGCCAGCAGCTTGGTCGCGGGGGGCTCCTACGAGCAGTACTTC.